Listed below are T cell receptor beta chains from one sample, sequenced in a study of shared clonotypes between healthy human individuals. Generated by immunoSEQ multiplex PCR, the TCRdb table keeps only in-frame clones and is missing some. The data show about 2.1 million clones, with around 93% seen just once and about 1.7% held by the top ten. Input material: naive CD8+ T cells from PBMCs. All receptors come from a man in his late teens or twenties in good health. Some clones in this sample may be carry-over from other donors' samples. Both conserved end residues are part of each CDR3. Fields, in order: J gene, V gene, clone size, D gene, CDR3 length, CDR3 protein, CDR3 DNA. A D gene is named only where the DNA matches it firmly. Only part of the rows carry a size: once, few, many, or a class if the clone is expanded.

>TRBJ2-3|TRBV11-2|-|-|13
CASVGARTDTQYF
TGTGCCAGCGTGGGGGCTCGGACAGATACGCAGTATTTT
>TRBJ2-2|TRBV11-3|-|-|17
CASSLDRGGQKTGELFF
TGTGCCAGCAGCTTAGACCGGGGAGGACAGAAGACCGGGGAGCTGTTTTTT
>TRBJ1-2|TRBV29-1|-|-|15
CSVEDPGGANYGYTF
TGCAGCGTTGAAGACCCGGGGGGGGCAAACTATGGCTACACCTTC
>TRBJ1-1|TRBV5-6|-|-|15
CASSLVVGGVTEAFF
TGTGCCAGCAGCTTGGTGGTAGGGGGAGTCACTGAAGCTTTCTTT
>TRBJ2-2|TRBV7-9|-|-|13
CASGYQNTGELFF
TGTGCCAGCGGTTACCAAAACACCGGGGAGCTGTTTTTT
>TRBJ2-7|TRBV27|-|-|16
CASSALGTPSSYEQYF
TGTGCCAGCAGCGCCCTGGGGACGCCGAGCTCCTACGAGCAGTACTTC
>TRBJ2-1|TRBV4-1|-|-|13
CASSQVGANEQFF
TGCGCCAGCAGCCAAGTTGGGGCCAATGAGCAGTTCTTC
>TRBJ2-7|TRBV27|-|TRBD1|14
CASSIGTGNYEQYF
TGTGCCAGCAGTATAGGGACAGGGAACTACGAGCAGTACTTC
>TRBJ2-1|TRBV19|-|-|13
CASSLARKNEQFF
TGTGCCAGTAGCCTAGCACGGAAGAATGAGCAGTTCTTC
>TRBJ2-1|TRBV7-9|-|-|14
CASSGSATYNEQFF
TGTGCCAGCTCCGGGAGCGCGACCTACAATGAGCAGTTCTTC
>TRBJ1-5|TRBV6-5|-|TRBD1|15
CASSAGQGGNQPQHF
TGTGCCAGCAGTGCCGGACAGGGCGGCAATCAGCCCCAGCATTTT
>TRBJ2-7|TRBV30|-|TRBD1|16
CAWSESGQVLLDEQYF
TGTGCCTGGAGTGAATCGGGACAGGTTCTTTTGGACGAGCAGTACTTC
>TRBJ2-7|TRBV7-2|-|-|15
CASSVFSGSSYEQYF
TGTGCCAGCAGCGTTTTTAGCGGTTCCTCCTACGAGCAGTACTTC
>TRBJ1-2|TRBV7-9|-|-|14
CASSHLIRRDGYTF
TGTGCCAGCAGCCACCTGATCAGGAGGGATGGCTACACCTTC
>TRBJ1-1|TRBV25-1|-|-|16
CASSDRREPVDTEAFF
TGTGCCAGCAGTGATCGCCGGGAGCCGGTAGACACTGAAGCTTTCTTT
>TRBJ2-7|TRBV25-1|-|TRBD2|13
CASSELAGYEQYF
TGTGCCAGCAGTGAACTAGCGGGCTACGAGCAGTACTTC
>TRBJ2-1|TRBV7-8|-|-|15
CASSLVAGSYNEQFF
TGTGCCAGCAGCTTAGTTGCGGGATCCTACAATGAGCAGTTCTTC
>TRBJ2-3|TRBV9|-|TRBD2|16
CASSPSGTSITDTQYF
TGTGCCAGCAGCCCTAGCGGGACTAGTATCACAGATACGCAGTATTTT
>TRBJ1-2|TRBV6-5|-|-|12
CASSSGAYGYTF
TGTGCCAGCAGTTCTGGCGCCTATGGCTACACCTTC
>TRBJ2-1|TRBV5-4|-|TRBD2|17
CASSLKREVSSYNEQFF
TGTGCCAGCAGCTTAAAGCGGGAGGTGAGCTCCTACAATGAGCAGTTCTTC
>TRBJ1-2|TRBV27|-|TRBD1|16
CASSFGTTGGNYGYTF
TGTGCCAGCAGTTTCGGGACGACAGGGGGCAACTATGGCTACACCTTC
>TRBJ1-1|TRBV11-3|-|TRBD1|14
CASIPPGGDTEAFF
TGTGCCAGCATTCCCCCAGGGGGGGACACTGAAGCTTTCTTT
>TRBJ1-3|TRBV4-3|-|-|14
CASSSEDRRNTIYF
TGCGCCAGCAGCTCGGAGGACCGGAGGAACACCATATATTTT
>TRBJ2-3|TRBV9|-|TRBD2|16
CASSDGLADYTDTQYF
TGTGCCAGCAGCGACGGACTAGCGGACTACACAGATACGCAGTATTTT
>TRBJ1-6|TRBV6-5|-|-|14
CASKDSYSYSPLHF
TGTGCCAGCAAGGACAGTTATTCTTATTCACCCCTCCACTTT
>TRBJ2-4|TRBV5-8|-|TRBD1|14
CASSPWDRGNIQYF
TGTGCCAGCAGCCCTTGGGACAGGGGTAACATTCAGTACTTC
>TRBJ2-1|TRBV6-5|-|-|11
CASAQGDEQFF
TGTGCCAGCGCCCAGGGCGATGAGCAGTTCTTC
>TRBJ2-2|TRBV7-9|-|-|16
CASSTTPGSNTGELFF
TGTGCCAGCAGCACGACGCCAGGATCGAACACCGGGGAGCTGTTTTTT
>TRBJ2-5|TRBV6-6|-|-|15
CASSYGVSQQETQYF
TGTGCCAGCAGTTACGGGGTTAGCCAGCAAGAGACCCAGTACTTC
>TRBJ1-1|TRBV19|-|TRBD1|16
CASSIDGGQGRTEAFF
TGTGCCAGTAGTATAGATGGGGGACAGGGAAGAACTGAAGCTTTCTTT
>TRBJ2-3|TRBV10-3|-|-|13
CAIRDLSTDTQYF
TGTGCCATCCGAGACCTCAGCACAGATACGCAGTATTTT
>TRBJ2-3|TRBV7-3|once|-|14
CASSLEHSLDTQYF
TGTGCCAGCAGCTTAGAACATAGCCTAGATACGCAGTATTTT
>TRBJ1-4|TRBV4-3|-|-|14
CASSQEGNNEKLFF
TGCGCCAGCAGCCAAGAGGGAAATAATGAAAAACTGTTTTTT
>TRBJ1-5|TRBV4-1|-|TRBD1|13
CASSETGGQPQHF
TGCGCCAGCAGCGAGACAGGGGGACAGCCCCAGCATTTT
>TRBJ2-7|TRBV9|once|-|15
CASSVAATGSYEQYF
TGTGCCAGCAGCGTCGCTGCGACAGGCTCCTACGAGCAGTACTTC